Presented here are 26 T cell receptor beta chains from one specimen sequenced in a study of blood T cell repertoires in COVID-19. Assay: immunoSEQ multiplex PCR; the TCRdb copy retains only in-frame clones and omits some. This table holds 200,000 to 300,000 clones, roughly 85% found once. Specimen: peripheral blood. The receptors were sampled from a man aged 50-59 years with COVID-19, enrolled during active disease.

About this clone itself: Distinct nucleotide sequences in the sample also encode this CDR3. The rearrangement links TRBV5-1 to TRBJ1-5; no definite D call. Germline V lookup: CDR1 SGHRS, CDR2 YFSETQ. V was pared by 0 bases and J by 7 bases, with 8 bases between. CDR3 length: 13 residues. The CDR3 DNA reads TGCGCCAGCAGCTTGGGACCGGGGCAGCCCCAGCATTTT. This gives the protein CASSLGPGQPQHF.

The V and J genes are TRBV19 and TRBJ1-1; 10 bases map to TRBD1. Germline V lookup: CDR1 LNHDA, CDR2 SQIVND (reference sequence). The CDR3 sequence is 12 residues long. With V trimmed by 4 bases and J by 10 bases, 3 bases remained unmatched. The CDR3 DNA is TGTGCCAGTAGTAACCGGGACAGGGGAGCTTTCTTT. It translates to CASSNRDRGAFF.

The chain uses TRBV11-2 and TRBJ2-2; 10 bases are shared with TRBD2. The CDR3 runs 17 residues. CDR1 SGHAT and CDR2 FQNNGV come from the germline V gene. J gave up 0 bases and V 5 bases, and 6 bases lay outside the gene matches. The CDR3, as DNA: TGTGCCAGCAGCGGGCTAGCGGGGGCTCCGAACACCGGGGAGCTGTTTTTT. It translates to CASSGLAGAPNTGELFF.

This chain joins TRBV4-1 and TRBJ1-3; the D gene is possibly TRBD1 (6 bases). Germline lookup yields CDR1 MGHRA and CDR2 YSYEKL. The CDR3 is 17 amino acids. V shed 4 bases and J shed 2 bases, with 18 bases lying between them. CDR3 amino acids: CASSPFPSGAAGNTIYF. The CDR3, as DNA: TGCGCCAGCAGCCCGTTCCCTTCAGGGGCTGCTGGAAACACCATATATTTT.

This chain uses TRBV11-2 with TRBJ1-1, with a weak D call TRBD1 (5 bases). CDR1 and CDR2 from the germline V gene are SGHAT and FQNNGV. The CDR3 length is 14 residues. Trimming left V 2 bases short and J 1 base short, with 8 bases between. This chain's CDR3 is CASSLQGSNTEAFF. For the CDR3, the DNA is TGTGCCAGCAGCTTACAGGGTTCGAACACTGAAGCTTTCTTT.

CDR3 coding DNA: TGTGCCAGCAGCCACCTCCCGGTACTAGCGGGGAGGGAGACCCAGTACTTC. It yields the protein CASSHLPVLAGRETQYF. The V gene is TRBV3-1 (or the pseudogene TRBV3-2), the J gene TRBJ2-5; the match to TRBD2 covers 10 bases. Trimming removed 3 bases from V and 5 bases from J; junction bases left unmatched: 12. The CDR3 sequence is 17 residues long. The germline gives CDR1 LGHDT, CDR2 YNNKEL (reference sequence).

The DNA of the CDR3 is TGTGCCAGCAGCGAAAGACAGATGAACACCATATATTTT. As protein: CASSERQMNTIYF. V is TRBV7-8 and J is TRBJ1-3; possible D gene TRBD1, 5 bases. Trimming stripped 5 bases from V and 7 bases from J, with 12 bases between. The CDR3 is made up of 13 amino acids. The germline gives CDR1 SGHVS, CDR2 FQNEAQ.

The gene calls are TRBV3-1 (or the pseudogene TRBV3-2) and TRBJ2-1, with TRBD2 as a possible D gene (5 bases). CDR3 length: 14 amino acids. Germline lookup yields CDR1 LGHDT and CDR2 YNNKEL (reference sequence). Trimming took off 4 bases at V and 6 bases at J, with 13 bases between the two ends. The DNA for the CDR3 is TGTGCCAGCAGCCGAGACTACTGGAGCAATGAGCAGTTCTTC. Amino acid sequence: CASSRDYWSNEQFF.

This sequence joins TRBV10-2 and TRBJ1-4; 8 bases fit TRBD1. Germline V gene sequence: CDR1 WSHSY, CDR2 SAAADI. The V and J ends lost 3 bases and 8 bases, in that order; junction bases with no gene match: 11. This CDR3 is 16 amino acids long. The CDR3 sequence is CASSDGPTGDGEKLFF. CDR3 sequence (DNA): TGCGCCAGCAGTGACGGGCCGACAGGGGATGGGGAAAAACTGTTTTTT.

The table lists this clone with a count of one. The chain has TRBV12-3 or TRBV12-4 and TRBJ2-5; 11 bases agree with TRBD1. The CDR3 runs 13 residues. The V gene end was trimmed by 6 bases and the J gene end by 10 bases; junction bases not matched to a gene: 7. CDR3 nucleotides: TGTGCCAGCAGGGGGACAGGGGGTATCGGCCAGTACTTC. Translated: CASRGTGGIGQYF.

The chain couples TRBV7-9 to TRBJ2-7; tentatively, D is TRBD1 (5 bases). V dropped 7 bases and J dropped 2 bases, with 12 bases sitting between them. The CDR3 is 13 residues long. Looked up from germline, CDR1 is SEHNR and CDR2 is FQNEAQ (reference sequence). CDR3 residues: CASTGPGTYEQYF. CDR3 nucleotide sequence: TGTGCCAGCACCGGACCAGGGACCTACGAGCAGTACTTC.

The chain links TRBV5-4 to TRBJ2-1; 7 nucleotides line up with TRBD2. The J segment lost 4 bases and the V segment lost 1 base, leaving 2 bases of the junction unmatched. The germline V gene encodes CDR1 SGHNT and CDR2 YYREEE (reference sequence). The CDR3 totals 14 residues. This CDR3 reads CASSLQRGYNEQFF. The CDR3 bases are TGTGCCAGCAGCTTGCAGCGGGGATACAATGAGCAGTTCTTC.

The gene calls are TRBV3-1 (or the pseudogene TRBV3-2) and TRBJ1-4, with TRBD1 as a possible D gene (6 bases). V lost 2 bases and J lost 7, with 14 bases in between. This CDR3 is built from 15 residues. CDR1 is LGHDT and CDR2 is YNNKEL in the germline V gene (reference sequence). The CDR3 region is CASSQKGEWVEKLFF. The CDR3, as DNA: TGTGCCAGCAGCCAAAAGGGGGAATGGGTTGAAAAACTGTTTTTT.

J is TRBJ2-1 and V is TRBV9, with 7 bases lining up with TRBD1. The length of the CDR3 is 17 residues. The junction had 17 bases not matched to a gene; V was cut back by 4 bases and J by 7 bases. The germline gives CDR1 SGDLS, CDR2 YYNGEE. CDR3 loop: CASSPAPSRGRLNEQFF. The DNA for the CDR3 is TGTGCCAGCAGCCCAGCACCTTCGAGGGGGCGTTTAAATGAGCAGTTCTTC.

CDR3 bases: TGTGCCAGCAGCCCTAGACAGGGGGGAAACACTGAAGCTTTCTTT. It yields the protein CASSPRQGGNTEAFF. This chain connects TRBV7-6 to TRBJ1-1; 9 bases agree with TRBD1. In germline, CDR1 is SGHVS, CDR2 FNYEAQ. The CDR3 covers 15 residues. With V trimmed by 5 bases and J by 2 bases, 6 bases remained unmatched.

The chain combines TRBV3-1 (or the pseudogene TRBV3-2) with TRBJ1-3, with no clear D. Trimming took off 2 bases at V and 0 bases at J, with 8 bases between the two ends. CDR3 length: 15 amino acids. Germline V gene data show CDR1 as LGHDT and CDR2 as YNNKEL (reference sequence). CDR3 loop: CASSQKLLSGNTIYF. CDR3 coding DNA: TGTGCCAGCAGCCAAAAGTTACTCTCTGGAAACACCATATATTTT.

The V gene is TRBV2, the J gene TRBJ2-1; maybe TRBD2 (6 bases). Trimming took 8 bases from V and 4 from J, leaving 9 bases between them. The germline V gene has CDR1 SNHLY and CDR2 FYNNEI. The CDR3 contains 12 residues. The CDR3 DNA sequence: TGTGCCAGCGGGGGGACTTACAATGAGCAGTTCTTC. Translating gives CASGGTYNEQFF.

In its sample, this clone was seen a few times. The chain is built from TRBV27 and TRBJ1-2, with 7 bases identical to TRBD1. Unmatched junction bases numbered 8, after V lost 6 bases and J lost 4 bases. Germline V gene data show CDR1 as MNHEY and CDR2 as SMNVEV (reference sequence). The CDR3 covers 14 residues. CDR3 sequence reads: CASSPTGTVYGYTF. The CDR3 DNA reads TGTGCCAGCAGCCCTACCGGGACAGTCTATGGCTACACCTTC.

The rearrangement joins TRBV7-2 to TRBJ1-2, with D possibly matching TRBD1 (6 bases). The CDR3 spans 13 residues. Germline CDR1 reads SGHTA; CDR2 reads FQGNSA. V dropped 8 bases and J dropped 2 bases, with 12 bases sitting between them. The CDR3 protein is CASGSTGNYGYTF. CDR3 nucleotides: TGTGCCAGCGGGAGTACAGGGAACTATGGCTACACCTTC.

V usage is TRBV19 and J usage is TRBJ2-1; 13 bases fit TRBD2. The J segment lost 7 bases and the V segment lost 10 bases, leaving 13 bases of the junction unmatched. Germline V gene lookup returns CDR1 LNHDA and CDR2 SQIVND (reference sequence). The CDR3 loop spans 16 amino acids. DNA for the CDR3: TGTGCCACCCGATCACCGGGACTAGCGGGGAATAATGAGCAGTTCTTC. This sequence encodes CATRSPGLAGNNEQFF.

V and J are TRBV7-2 and TRBJ1-5; no clear D. This CDR3 has 13 residues. The germline V gene has CDR1 SGHTA and CDR2 FQGNSA. Trimming took 5 bases from V and 10 from J, leaving 15 bases between them. This CDR3 is CASSPDGVGPQHF. The DNA for the CDR3 is TGTGCCAGCAGCCCAGACGGAGTTGGACCCCAGCATTTT. The full variable domain, completed using reference TRBV7-2 and TRBJ1-5, is GAGVSQSPSNKVTEKGKDVELRCDPISGHTALYWYRQSLGQGLEFLIYFQGNSAPDKSGLPSDRFSAERTGGSVSTLTIQRTQQEDSAVYLCASSPDGVGPQHFGDGTRLSIL.

This clone has only one observation. The V and J genes are TRBV30 and TRBJ2-1; 7 positions agree with TRBD1. This CDR3 contains 14 residues. The germline CDR1 and CDR2 sequences are GTSNPN and SVGIG (reference sequence). The junction had 3 bases not matched to a gene; V was cut back by 0 bases and J by 4 bases. The CDR3 loop is CAWSVTGTYNEQFF. In DNA, the CDR3 is TGTGCCTGGAGTGTGACAGGGACATACAATGAGCAGTTCTTC.

The chain is built from TRBV2 and TRBJ1-6, with TRBD1 as a possible D gene (5 bases). This CDR3 contains 15 residues. The V end was cut by 3 bases, the J end by 5 bases, with 11 bases between. Germline lookup yields CDR1 SNHLY and CDR2 FYNNEI. CDR3 nucleotide sequence: TGTGCCAGCAGTGAGGGTCAGGGAAATAATTCACCCCTCCACTTT. Encoded protein: CASSEGQGNNSPLHF.

The genes are TRBV6-4 and TRBJ2-3, with a tentative D call TRBD1 (6 bases). The CDR3 is 13 residues long. The germline gives CDR1 MRHNA, CDR2 SNTAGT. V shed 4 bases and J shed 9 bases, with 14 bases lying between them. The CDR3, as DNA: TGTGCCAGCAGTGTCTCAAGGGGGACCACGCAGTATTTT. Translating it yields CASSVSRGTTQYF.

This rearrangement joins TRBV7-2 to TRBJ1-1; 8 positions agree with TRBD1. The CDR3 runs to 15 residues. Germline loops: CDR1 SGHTA, CDR2 FQGNSA. V was pared by 1 base and J by 4 bases, with 5 bases of the junction left unmatched. The CDR3 DNA follows: TGTGCCAGCAGCTTAGTGGGGGGGACAGGCACTGAAGCTTTCTTT. Translating gives CASSLVGGTGTEAFF.

V gene TRBV5-1 combines with J gene TRBJ1-1, with D possibly TRBD1 on 6 matching bases. The CDR3 has 15 residues. The germline CDR1 and CDR2 sequences are SGHRS and YFSETQ. Trimming shortened V by 3 bases and J by 0 bases, and 12 bases separated the two germline ends. In DNA form, the CDR3 reads TGCGCCAGCAGCTCACTACAGGGCTTGAACACTGAAGCTTTCTTT. Residues: CASSSLQGLNTEAFF.